The sequence of this T cell receptor beta chain was determined in a study of CD8 T cells in ankylosing spondylitis. Study-wide findings and caveats: In ankylosing spondylitis blood, a motif of 7 to 9 highly homologous TCR beta variants appeared characteristic. Disease-linked clones proved CD8+ and comparatively uncommon in peripheral blood. Clones linked to disease were reported to show significant enrichment in matched ankylosing spondylitis synovial fluid.

This clonotype was observed many times. What it recognizes is unknown. Scientists made TCR beta libraries using quantitative 5'-RACE with molecular barcodes. TCRdb called the 5' RACE reads again in MiXCR, with one record for every CDR3 protein. The table records roughly 490,000 distinct CDR3 sequences, over 4% of them present only once. V gave up 4 bases and J gave up 2 bases, with 10 bases separating them. The CDR3 totals 14 residues. CDR1 and CDR2 from the germline V gene are SGHDT and YYEEEE. Sequencing was performed on blood, either unsorted or a sorted T cell fraction (not recorded which). V is TRBV5-6 and J is TRBJ1-5; tentative D call: TRBD1 (5 bases). The source of this sequence is a male donor with ankylosing spondylitis. CDR3 in DNA: TGTGCCAGCAGCCAGATGGGGGGCAATCAGCCCCAGCATTTT. This codes for CASSQMGGNQPQHF.